The 3 T cell receptor beta chains given below trace back to one sample, sequenced in a study of T-cell reconstitution after alpha-beta-depleted transplantation in children. TCRbeta library construction was performed incorporating unique molecular identifiers. TCRdb re-derived calls from the PCR reads in MiXCR, one entry per CDR3 protein. The sample lists about 830,000 distinct CDR3 sequences; 15% to 20% were seen once. The specimen was PBMCs, mostly from graft donor cells, collected 360 days after TCRalphabeta/CD19-depleted stem cell transplant. The receptor set was obtained from a male patient between 5 and 17 years old who had a stem cell transplant for acute lymphoblastic leukemia, so the T cells may come from the graft donor.

This chain links TRBV30 with TRBJ2-1, with 11 bases fitting TRBD2. The CDR3 has 17 residues. Germline CDR1 and CDR2: GTSNPN and SVGIG (reference sequence). V lost 5 bases to trimming and J lost 0 bases; unmatched junction nucleotides: 9. The CDR3 bases are TGTGCCTGGCAGACGGGACTAGCGGCTAGCTCCTACAATGAGCAGTTCTTC. This encodes CAWQTGLAASSYNEQFF.

The gene calls are TRBV14 and TRBJ2-2; TRBD1 might be the D (5 bases). The CDR3 contains 16 residues. CDR1 is SGHDN and CDR2 is FVKESK in the germline V gene. Trimming removed 5 bases from V and 0 bases from J, with 13 bases in between. CDR3 nucleotide sequence: TGTGCCAGCAGCTTACAGGCGGCCCCGAACACCGGGGAGCTGTTTTTT. Translated, it gives CASSLQAAPNTGELFF.

The rearrangement links TRBV10-2 to TRBJ2-2; possibly TRBD1 for D (6 bases). The CDR3 length is 13 residues. Trimming left V 6 bases short and J 8 bases short, with 13 bases between. Germline V gives CDR1 WSHSY, CDR2 SAAADI. In nucleotides, the CDR3 is TGCGCCAGCAGGCCTACAGGGCTGGGGGAGCTGTTTTTT. It yields the protein CASRPTGLGELFF.